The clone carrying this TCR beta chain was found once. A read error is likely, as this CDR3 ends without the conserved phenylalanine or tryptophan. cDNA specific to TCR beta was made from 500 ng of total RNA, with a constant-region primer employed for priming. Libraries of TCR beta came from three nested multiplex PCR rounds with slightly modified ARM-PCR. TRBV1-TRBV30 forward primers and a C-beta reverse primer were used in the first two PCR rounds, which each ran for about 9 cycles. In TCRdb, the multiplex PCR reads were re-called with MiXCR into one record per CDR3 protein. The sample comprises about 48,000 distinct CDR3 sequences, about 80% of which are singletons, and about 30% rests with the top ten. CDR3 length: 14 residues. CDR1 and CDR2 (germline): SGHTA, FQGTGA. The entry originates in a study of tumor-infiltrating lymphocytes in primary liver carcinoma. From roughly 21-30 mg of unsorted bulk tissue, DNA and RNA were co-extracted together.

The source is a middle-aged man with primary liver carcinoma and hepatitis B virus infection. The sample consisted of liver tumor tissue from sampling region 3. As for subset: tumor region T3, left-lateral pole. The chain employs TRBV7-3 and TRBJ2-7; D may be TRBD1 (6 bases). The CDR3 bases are TGTGCCAGCAGACCTAGTGGGGGCTCCGACGAGCAGTACCTC. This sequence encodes CASRPSGGSDEQYL.